This T cell receptor beta chain was found in a study of shared clonotypes between healthy human individuals. Study-level results: What naive subsets generally showed was a larger estimated richness than memory subsets showed. A reduction in generation probabilities was seen for non-shared clonotypes relative to those shared by all four donors.

Concerning this clone: Its antigen remains unknown. The conserved closing phenylalanine or tryptophan is absent in this CDR3, likely reflecting a read error. No DNA is shown, since the ends of the CDR3 on it are uncertain; the CDR3 is the one TCRdb lists.

The CDR3 length equals 12 residues, ends included. Naive CD8 cells were CD45RO-negative, positively selected for CCR7, excluding terminally differentiated effector memory CD45RA+ cells. The test was conducted at deep level. Sorted-subset replicate PCR reactions contained 200 to 250 ng DNA, corresponding to some 29,000 T cell genomes. The method was immunoSEQ multiplex PCR; TCRdb's version includes in-frame clones alone and lacks a portion of them. The repertoire includes roughly 2,000,000 clones, around 96% of them detected once, and around 1% sits in the top ten. The chain couples TRBV23-1 to TRBJ2-3; the table's D call TRBD2 went unverified against the DNA. TRBV23-1 is an open reading frame whose function is uncertain. The receptor was isolated from a man in his late teens or twenties in good health. Sequenced material: naive CD8+ T cells sorted from blood. The CDR3 sequence: CASSPGPMTSGG.